The rows below give T cell receptor beta chains drawn from one sample of a study of lymphopenia after photon versus proton radiotherapy. The protocol was immunoSEQ multiplex PCR, while the TCRdb copy is restricted to in-frame clones and leaves out a portion. The sample consists of more than 25,000 clones, more than 75% of them appearing once. The sequencing here drew on peripheral blood, taken from a patient treated with proton-based radiotherapy. These receptors were obtained from a woman aged 60 to 75 with cholangiocarcinoma. Some clones in this sample may be carry-over from other donors' samples. Each CDR3 is given with its conserved first and last residue. The D gene is left open where the match is weak. The size field is filled for only some rows; it gives once, few, many or a size class.

CDR3 length	V gene	J gene	D gene	clone size	CDR3 protein	CDR3 DNA
14	TRBV19	TRBJ2-1	.	.	CASSIIRTNNEQFF	TGTGCCAGTAGTATCATTAGGACCAACAATGAGCAGTTCTTC
14	TRBV27	TRBJ1-5	TRBD1	.	CASSSGQGRQPQHF	TGTGCCAGCAGTTCCGGACAGGGGCGTCAGCCCCAGCATTTT
17	TRBV5-6	TRBJ1-4	.	.	CASSLFRAGVTNEKLFF	TGTGCCAGCAGCTTGTTCCGGGCCGGGGTAACTAATGAAAAACTGTTTTTT
14	TRBV27	TRBJ2-7	.	.	CASSLRGGPYEQYF	TGTGCCAGCAGTTTAAGAGGGGGGCCCTACGAGCAGTACTTC
13	TRBV18	TRBJ1-2	TRBD1	.	CASSPIGQEVYTF	TGTGCCAGCTCACCGATTGGACAGGAAGTCTACACCTTC
17	TRBV9	TRBJ2-1	TRBD2	once	CASSALGLAGASYEQFF	TGTGCCAGCAGCGCCTTGGGACTAGCGGGGGCATCATATGAGCAGTTCTTC
16	TRBV10-1	TRBJ2-3	.	.	CASSESWGSSTDTQYF	TGCGCCAGCAGTGAGTCTTGGGGATCTAGCACAGATACGCAGTATTTT
15	TRBV5-4	TRBJ2-7	TRBD2	.	CASSLGGTRGHEQYF	TGTGCCAGCAGCTTGGGCGGGACTAGGGGCCACGAGCAGTACTTC
15	TRBV9	TRBJ2-1	.	.	CASSVVPIGLSEQFF	TGTGCCAGCAGCGTAGTACCAATCGGCCTCAGTGAGCAGTTCTTC
16	TRBV13	TRBJ2-7	.	.	CASSLSPLGGNYEQYF	TGTGCCAGCAGCCTCTCCCCCCTGGGCGGAAACTACGAGCAGTACTTC
16	TRBV29-1	TRBJ1-4	.	.	CSVGHRVVKTNEKLFF	TGCAGCGTTGGCCACAGGGTGGTTAAAACTAATGAAAAACTGTTTTTT
16	TRBV6-6	TRBJ2-6	TRBD1	.	CASFRQGAPGANVLTF	TGTGCCAGCTTTAGGCAGGGGGCGCCCGGGGCCAACGTCCTGACTTTC
13	TRBV5-1	TRBJ2-2	.	.	CASSPENTGELFF	TGCGCCAGCAGCCCCGAGAACACCGGGGAGCTGTTTTTT
13	TRBV2	TRBJ1-5	.	few	CASRTGGGQPQHF	TGTGCCAGCAGGACGGGGGGCGGTCAGCCCCAGCATTTT
15	TRBV11-2	TRBJ2-7	TRBD1	.	CASSLAIYRGHEQYF	TGTGCCAGCAGCTTAGCCATCTACAGGGGCCACGAGCAGTACTTC
12	TRBV11-2	TRBJ2-7	.	.	CASSLGSYEQYF	TGTGCCAGCAGCTTAGGATCCTACGAGCAGTACTTC
18	TRBV4-2	TRBJ2-1	.	.	CASSQGAGLKGRYNEQFF	TGTGCCAGCAGCCAAGGGGCCGGACTAAAAGGCAGGTACAATGAGCAGTTCTTC
15	TRBV9	TRBJ2-1	TRBD2	.	CASSGPSGPYNEQFF	TGTGCCAGCAGCGGACCTAGCGGACCCTACAATGAGCAGTTCTTC
15	TRBV6-5	TRBJ2-7	TRBD1	once	CASSSTRTGAYEQYF	TGTGCCAGCAGTTCAACCCGGACAGGGGCCTACGAGCAGTACTTC
17	TRBV4-2	TRBJ1-5	TRBD1	.	CASSQVGGTGGFQPQHF	TGTGCCAGCAGCCAAGTCGGCGGGACAGGGGGGTTTCAGCCCCAGCATTTT
15	TRBV12-5	TRBJ1-3	TRBD1	.	CASGLGPGQENTIYF	TGTGCTAGTGGTTTGGGACCGGGACAGGAGAACACCATATATTTT
13	TRBV7-9	TRBJ1-1	.	.	CASSLGMNTEAFF	TGTGCCAGCAGCTTAGGAATGAACACTGAAGCTTTCTTT
15	TRBV6-5	TRBJ2-5	TRBD1	.	CASSATGGRGETQYF	TGTGCCAGCAGTGCGACAGGGGGACGAGGAGAGACCCAGTACTTC
13	TRBV6-6	TRBJ1-5	.	.	CASRMWEDQPQHF	TGTGCCAGCAGGATGTGGGAGGATCAGCCCCAGCATTTT
14	TRBV30	TRBJ2-5	TRBD1	.	CAWTGYRGRETQYF	TGTGCCTGGACCGGATACAGGGGGCGGGAGACCCAGTACTTC
14	TRBV5-1	TRBJ2-7	.	.	CASSLAGFRDEQYF	TGCGCCAGCAGCTTGGCCGGGTTTCGCGACGAGCAGTACTTC
14	TRBV30	TRBJ1-2	.	.	CAWSVVTGRGGYTF	TGTGCCTGGAGTGTGGTGACGGGGCGGGGGGGCTACACCTTC
15	TRBV5-8	TRBJ1-2	.	.	CASSRQARGGDGYTF	TGTGCCAGCAGCCGACAGGCCCGAGGGGGGGATGGCTACACCTTC
15	TRBV4-2	TRBJ2-7	.	.	CASSQDLERAYEQYF	TGTGCCAGCAGCCAAGATCTGGAAAGGGCTTACGAGCAGTACTTC
14	TRBV11-3	TRBJ2-7	.	.	CASSLDRGDTKQYF	TGTGCCAGCAGCTTAGACCGGGGAGACACTAAGCAGTACTTC
20	TRBV5-4	TRBJ2-6	.	.	CASSPFPGLDLVSGANVLTF	TGTGCCAGCAGCCCCTTTCCAGGGTTAGATTTAGTCTCTGGGGCCAACGTCCTGACTTTC
19	TRBV7-9	TRBJ1-4	TRBD1	.	CASSLGTGALGIEIEKLFF	TGTGCCAGCAGCTTAGGGACAGGGGCTCTGGGCATAGAGATTGAAAAACTGTTTTTT
15	TRBV11-2	TRBJ2-1	.	once	CASTLMIAVYNEQFF	TGTGCCAGCACCCTAATGATAGCGGTCTACAATGAGCAGTTCTTC
17	TRBV29-1	TRBJ2-3	TRBD2	.	CSVVGTSGQHATDTQYF	TGCAGCGTTGTGGGGACTAGCGGGCAACACGCCACAGATACGCAGTATTTT
17	TRBV18	TRBJ2-1	TRBD2	.	CASSPPTSGRQDNEQFF	TGTGCCAGCTCACCACCGACTAGCGGGAGGCAAGACAATGAGCAGTTCTTC
16	TRBV5-1	TRBJ2-7	.	few	CASSLAGQPLVWEQYF	TGCGCCAGCAGCTTGGCAGGCCAACCCCTGGTTTGGGAGCAGTACTTC
12	TRBV11-2	TRBJ2-3	.	.	CASSPNRQTQYF	TGTGCCAGCAGCCCAAACAGGCAAACGCAGTATTTT
16	TRBV5-6	TRBJ2-1	TRBD2	.	CASSSLTSGGLDEQFF	TGTGCCAGCAGCTCCCTGACTAGCGGGGGTTTGGATGAGCAGTTCTTC
14	TRBV28	TRBJ1-6	TRBD1	few	CASRRQGAGSPLHF	TGTGCCAGCAGGCGACAGGGAGCAGGATCACCCCTCCACTTT
14	TRBV6-6	TRBJ1-1	.	.	CATQTRETNTEAFF	TGTGCCACCCAGACCAGGGAGACCAACACTGAAGCTTTCTTT
14	TRBV29-1	TRBJ2-3	.	.	CSVDEGPRTDTQYF	TGCAGCGTTGATGAGGGCCCCAGGACAGATACGCAGTATTTT
15	TRBV6-1	TRBJ2-5	TRBD2	.	CASTLAGLVAETQYF	TGTGCCAGCACCCTAGCGGGGTTGGTCGCAGAGACCCAGTACTTC
17	TRBV19	TRBJ2-1	TRBD2	.	CASSPRGTSGSYNEQFF	TGTGCCAGTAGTCCCCGAGGGACTAGCGGGAGCTACAATGAGCAGTTCTTC
12	TRBV18	TRBJ2-2	.	.	CASSLLTGELFF	TGTGCCAGCTCCCTCCTGACCGGGGAGCTGTTTTTT
18	TRBV18	TRBJ2-6	TRBD1	.	CASSLQQGAPSGANVLTF	TGTGCCAGCTCACTTCAACAGGGGGCTCCCTCTGGGGCCAACGTCCTGACTTTC
14	TRBV27	TRBJ1-5	.	.	CASRPRQFNQPQHF	TGTGCCAGCCGACCTAGACAGTTCAATCAGCCCCAGCATTTT
15	TRBV11-2	TRBJ2-3	.	.	CASSVDKPVTDTQYF	TGTGCCAGCAGCGTCGACAAGCCCGTCACAGATACGCAGTATTTT
12	TRBV29-1	TRBJ1-1	.	few	CSVGRWSTEAFF	TGCAGCGTTGGACGGTGGAGCACTGAAGCTTTCTTT
15	TRBV7-2	TRBJ2-5	.	.	CASSLSGGGRGTQYF	TGTGCCAGCAGTCTCTCAGGCGGGGGCCGTGGGACCCAGTACTTC
12	TRBV11-3	TRBJ2-5	.	.	CASSKGSETQYF	TGTGCCAGCAGCAAGGGGTCCGAGACCCAGTACTTC
16	TRBV25-1	TRBJ2-7	TRBD1	.	CASSLNIATGAYEQYF	TGTGCCAGCAGTTTAAATATAGCGACAGGGGCCTACGAGCAGTACTTC
15	TRBV7-9	TRBJ2-4	.	.	CASSWGVEVKNIQYF	TGTGCCAGCAGCTGGGGGGTGGAAGTGAAAAACATTCAGTACTTC
14	TRBV19	TRBJ2-3	.	.	CASSSRSLTDTQYF	TGTGCCAGTAGCAGCCGGTCGTTAACAGATACGCAGTATTTT
14	TRBV29-1	TRBJ2-1	.	.	CSVESLALYNEQFF	TGCAGCGTTGAGAGCCTAGCCCTCTACAATGAGCAGTTCTTC
15	TRBV7-3	TRBJ1-1	.	.	CASSRKDSLNTEAFF	TGTGCCAGCAGCCGAAAGGACAGCCTGAACACTGAAGCTTTCTTT
12	TRBV6-5	TRBJ2-7	.	.	CASRGRGYEQYF	TGTGCCAGTAGGGGTAGGGGCTACGAGCAGTACTTC
15	TRBV30	TRBJ1-1	.	once	CAWSVAGAGDTEAFF	TGTGCCTGGAGTGTAGCGGGGGCGGGGGACACTGAAGCTTTCTTT